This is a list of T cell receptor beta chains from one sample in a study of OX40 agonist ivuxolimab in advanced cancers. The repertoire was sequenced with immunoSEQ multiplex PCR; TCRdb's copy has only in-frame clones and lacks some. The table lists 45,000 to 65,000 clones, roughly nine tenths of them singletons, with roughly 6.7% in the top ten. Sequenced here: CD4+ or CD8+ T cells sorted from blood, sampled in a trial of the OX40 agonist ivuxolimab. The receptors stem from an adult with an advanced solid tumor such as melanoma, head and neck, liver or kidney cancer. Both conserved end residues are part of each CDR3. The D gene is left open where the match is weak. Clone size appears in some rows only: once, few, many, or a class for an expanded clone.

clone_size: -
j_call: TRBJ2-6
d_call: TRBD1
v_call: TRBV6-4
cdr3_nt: TGTGCCAGTTATGGACAGGGGGTTATTTCTGGGGCCAACGTCCTGACTTTC
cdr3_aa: CASYGQGVISGANVLTF

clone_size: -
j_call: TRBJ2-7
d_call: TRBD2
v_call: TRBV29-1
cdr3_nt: TGCAGCGTTGAAGATCCTCGAGCGGCGGGGGGGATGAAGTACGAGCAGTACTTC
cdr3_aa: CSVEDPRAAGGMKYEQYF

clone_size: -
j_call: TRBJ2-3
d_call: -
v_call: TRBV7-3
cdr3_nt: TGTGCCAGCAGCAGATCAACGGGACACCCCACAGATACGCAGTATTTT
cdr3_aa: CASSRSTGHPTDTQYF

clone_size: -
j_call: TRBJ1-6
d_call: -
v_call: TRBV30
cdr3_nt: TGTGCCTGGAGTGTACGCGGGGCGTTCCTCCACTTT
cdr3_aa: CAWSVRGAFLHF

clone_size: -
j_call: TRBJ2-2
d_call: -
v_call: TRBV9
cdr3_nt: TGTGCCAGCAGCTCACAGGGATACACCGGGGAGCTGTTTTTT
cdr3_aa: CASSSQGYTGELFF

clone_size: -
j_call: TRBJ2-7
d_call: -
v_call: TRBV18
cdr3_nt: TGTGCCAGCTCCCCTAGGACAGCTAGCTCCTACGAGCAGTACTTC
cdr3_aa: CASSPRTASSYEQYF

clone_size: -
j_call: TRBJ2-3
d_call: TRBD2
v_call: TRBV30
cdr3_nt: TGTGCCTGGAGGGCTAGCGGGGGGCGAACAGTCACAGATACGCAGTATTTT
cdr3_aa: CAWRASGGRTVTDTQYF

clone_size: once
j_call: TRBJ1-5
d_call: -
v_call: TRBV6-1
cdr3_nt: TGTGCCAGCAGCTGGCATCCGACGGATCAGCCCCAGCATTTT
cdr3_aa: CASSWHPTDQPQHF

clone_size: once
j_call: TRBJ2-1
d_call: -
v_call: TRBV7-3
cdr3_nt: TGTGCCAGCAGCTTCGTGTGGAGCTCCTACAATGAGCAGTTCTTC
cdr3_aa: CASSFVWSSYNEQFF

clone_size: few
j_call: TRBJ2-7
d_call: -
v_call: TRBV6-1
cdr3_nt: TGTGCCACCCAGAGGGGGTATTCGGAGCAGTACTTC
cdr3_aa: CATQRGYSEQYF

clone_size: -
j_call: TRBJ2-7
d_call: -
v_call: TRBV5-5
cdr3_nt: TGTGCCAGCAGCTTGCAGTACGACGAGCAGTACTTC
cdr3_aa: CASSLQYDEQYF

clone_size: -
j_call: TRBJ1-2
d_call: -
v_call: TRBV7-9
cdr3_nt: TGTGCCAGCAGCTTCGACAGCAACTATGGCTACACCTTC
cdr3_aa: CASSFDSNYGYTF

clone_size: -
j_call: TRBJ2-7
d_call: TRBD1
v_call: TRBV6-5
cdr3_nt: TGTGCCAGCAGTTACTCCGGGACAGACTACGAGCAGTACTTC
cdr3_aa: CASSYSGTDYEQYF

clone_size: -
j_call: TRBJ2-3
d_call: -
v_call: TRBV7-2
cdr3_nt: TGTGCCAGCAGCCTACAGGGTTACACAGATACGCAGTATTTT
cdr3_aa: CASSLQGYTDTQYF

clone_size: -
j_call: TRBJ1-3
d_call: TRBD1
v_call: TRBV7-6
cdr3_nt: TGTGCCAGCAGCGCTACAGGGGGACACACCATATATTTT
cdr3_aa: CASSATGGHTIYF

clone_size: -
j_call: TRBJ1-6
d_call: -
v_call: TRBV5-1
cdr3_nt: TGCGCCAGCAGCTCCCGTGGGCCGGGGCCCAGTTCACCCCTCCACTTT
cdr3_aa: CASSSRGPGPSSPLHF

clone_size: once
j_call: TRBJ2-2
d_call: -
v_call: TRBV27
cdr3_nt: TGTGCCAGCAGTTTAGGACCCTCCTGGGACACCGGGGAGCTGTTTTTT
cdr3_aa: CASSLGPSWDTGELFF

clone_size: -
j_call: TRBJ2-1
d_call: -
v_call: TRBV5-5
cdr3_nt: TGTGCCAGCAGCTTAGCAGGATTCCCGACGGGGTTCTTC
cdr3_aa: CASSLAGFPTGFF

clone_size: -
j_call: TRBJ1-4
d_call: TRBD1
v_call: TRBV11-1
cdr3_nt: TGTGCCAGCAGCAACAGGGGGTGGAATGAAAAACTGTTTTTT
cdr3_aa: CASSNRGWNEKLFF

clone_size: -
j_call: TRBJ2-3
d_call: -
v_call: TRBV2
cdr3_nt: TGTGCCAGCAGTGAGCAGGGTACAGATACGCAGTATTTT
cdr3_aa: CASSEQGTDTQYF

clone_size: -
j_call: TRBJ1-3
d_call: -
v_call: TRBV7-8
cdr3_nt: TGTGCCAGCAGCTTAGATGGCAGGCCCTACTCTGGAAACACCATATATTTT
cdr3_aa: CASSLDGRPYSGNTIYF

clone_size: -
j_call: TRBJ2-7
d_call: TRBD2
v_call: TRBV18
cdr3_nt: TGTGCCAGCTCACCACCAACGGGGGGGCCGAGCTCCTACGAGCAGTACTTC
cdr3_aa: CASSPPTGGPSSYEQYF

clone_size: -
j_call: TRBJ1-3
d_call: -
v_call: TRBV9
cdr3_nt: TGTGCCAGCAGCGCCTACAGAGACTCTGGAAACACCATATATTTT
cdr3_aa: CASSAYRDSGNTIYF

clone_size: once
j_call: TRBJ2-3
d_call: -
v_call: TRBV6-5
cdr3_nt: TGTGCCACCTTGGGTGGCGGAGGGTTCACAGATACGCAGTATTTT
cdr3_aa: CATLGGGGFTDTQYF

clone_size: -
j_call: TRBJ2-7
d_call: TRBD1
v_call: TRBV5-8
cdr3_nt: TGTGCCAGCAGCTTTGACAGGGCCGAGCAGTACTTC
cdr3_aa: CASSFDRAEQYF

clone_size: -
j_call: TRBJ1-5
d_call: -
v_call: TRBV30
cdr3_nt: TGTGCCTGGAGTGGGGGGGGAGATCAGCCCCAGCATTTT
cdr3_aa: CAWSGGGDQPQHF

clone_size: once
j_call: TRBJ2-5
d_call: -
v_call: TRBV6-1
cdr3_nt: TGTGCCAGCAGTGAAACGACTAGTTTATGGGAGACCCAGTACTTC
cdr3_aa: CASSETTSLWETQYF

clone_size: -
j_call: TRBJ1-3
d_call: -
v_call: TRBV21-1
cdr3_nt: TGTGCCAGCAGCAAACAGGCAGGGGTCCACACCATATATTTT
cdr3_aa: CASSKQAGVHTIYF

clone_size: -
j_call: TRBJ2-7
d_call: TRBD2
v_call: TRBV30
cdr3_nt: TGTGCCTGGACAGGCGGGGGGTCCTACGAGCAGTACTTC
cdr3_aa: CAWTGGGSYEQYF

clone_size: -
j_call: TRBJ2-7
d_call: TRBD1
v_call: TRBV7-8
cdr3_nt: TGTGCCAGCAGCAGACAGACAGGGGGGACCTACGAGCAGTACTTC
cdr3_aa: CASSRQTGGTYEQYF

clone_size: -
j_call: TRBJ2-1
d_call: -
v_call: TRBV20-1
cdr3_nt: TGCAGTGCTAGCAGGGTAAATGAGCAGTTCTTC
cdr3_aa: CSASRVNEQFF

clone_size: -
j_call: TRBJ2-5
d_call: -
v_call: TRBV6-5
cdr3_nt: TGTGCCAGCAGTTACCAGTTGATGGGGACCCAGTACTTC
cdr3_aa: CASSYQLMGTQYF

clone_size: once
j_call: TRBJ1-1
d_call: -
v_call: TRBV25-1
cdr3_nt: TGTGCCAGCAGGGAAGGCAGGCAGGGGTTCTCTCAGTCTTTGTTCTTT
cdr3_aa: CASREGRQGFSQSLFF

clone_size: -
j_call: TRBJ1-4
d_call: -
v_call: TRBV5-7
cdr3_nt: TGTGCCAGCAGCTTGGGACTGCGGGAAAAACTGTTTTTT
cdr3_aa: CASSLGLREKLFF

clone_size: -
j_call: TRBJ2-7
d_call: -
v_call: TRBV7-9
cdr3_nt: TGTGCCAGCAGCCGACTAGAATTTTACGAGCAGTACTTC
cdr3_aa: CASSRLEFYEQYF

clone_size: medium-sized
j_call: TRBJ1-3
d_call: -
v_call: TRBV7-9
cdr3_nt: TGTGCCAGCGGGAGGAGCTCTGGAAACACCATATATTTT
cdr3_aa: CASGRSSGNTIYF

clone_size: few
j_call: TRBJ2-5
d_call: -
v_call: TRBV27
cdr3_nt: TGTGCCAGCAGCAGGTGGGGACAAGAGACCCAGTACTTC
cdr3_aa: CASSRWGQETQYF

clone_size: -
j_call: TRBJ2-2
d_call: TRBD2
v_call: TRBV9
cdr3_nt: TGTGCCAGCAGCGGAGCCAAGGGGAGGACTAGGGCCGGGGAGCTGTTTTTT
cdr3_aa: CASSGAKGRTRAGELFF

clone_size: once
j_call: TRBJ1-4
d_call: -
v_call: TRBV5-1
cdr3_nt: TGCGCCAGCAGCGGATCGGGATCCAATGGGGAAAAACTGTTTTTT
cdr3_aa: CASSGSGSNGEKLFF

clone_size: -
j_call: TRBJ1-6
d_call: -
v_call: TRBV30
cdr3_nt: TGTGCCTGGAGTTCTTACTATAATTCACCCCTCCACTTT
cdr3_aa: CAWSSYYNSPLHF

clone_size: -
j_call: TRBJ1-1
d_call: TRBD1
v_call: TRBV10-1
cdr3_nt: TGCGCCAGCAACCAGGGGGGGGTGCACACTGAAGCTTTCTTT
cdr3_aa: CASNQGGVHTEAFF

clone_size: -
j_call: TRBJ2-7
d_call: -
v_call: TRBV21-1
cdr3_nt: TGTGCCAGCAGCAAAGCGCAGAACAGGGGGCCATACTACGAGCAGTACTTC
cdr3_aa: CASSKAQNRGPYYEQYF

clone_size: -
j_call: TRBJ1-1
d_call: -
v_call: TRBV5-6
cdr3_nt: TGTGCCAGCAGCTTTAGGGGGGCCACTGAAGCTTTCTTT
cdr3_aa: CASSFRGATEAFF

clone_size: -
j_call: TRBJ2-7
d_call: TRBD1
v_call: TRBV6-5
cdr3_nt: TGTGCCAGCAGTAGACAGGGGGTTTACGAGCAGTACTTC
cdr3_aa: CASSRQGVYEQYF

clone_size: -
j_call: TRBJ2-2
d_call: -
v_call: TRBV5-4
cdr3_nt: TGTGCCAGCAGCTTGGGAGGGCTTCCCGCGAACACCGGGGAGCTGTTTTTT
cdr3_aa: CASSLGGLPANTGELFF

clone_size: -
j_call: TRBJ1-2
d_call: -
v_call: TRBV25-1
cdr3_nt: TGTGCCAGCAGTGAGTCAGCTAACTATGGCTACACCTTC
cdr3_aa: CASSESANYGYTF

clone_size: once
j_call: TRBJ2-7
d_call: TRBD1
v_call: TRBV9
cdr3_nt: TGTGCCAGCAGCTTAAGGACAGGGGCCCCCTACGAGCAGTACTTC
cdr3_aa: CASSLRTGAPYEQYF

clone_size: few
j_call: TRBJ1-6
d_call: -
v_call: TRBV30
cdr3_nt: TGTGCCTGGGGAGGGGATTCACCCCTCCACTTT
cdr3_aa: CAWGGDSPLHF

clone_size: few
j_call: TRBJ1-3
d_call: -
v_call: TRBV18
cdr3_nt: TGTGCCAGCTCAGGGAACCCTGGGGAACCTGGAAACACCATATATTTT
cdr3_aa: CASSGNPGEPGNTIYF

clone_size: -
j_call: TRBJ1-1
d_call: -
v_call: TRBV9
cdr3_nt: TGTGCCAGCAGCGTACTCCCGGGGGGTAGTCTAAAGGCTGAAGCTTTCTTT
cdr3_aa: CASSVLPGGSLKAEAFF

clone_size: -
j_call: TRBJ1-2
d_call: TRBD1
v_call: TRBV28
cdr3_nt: TGTGCCAGCAGTGAGGGACAGGGAACCAAGGGCTACACCTTC
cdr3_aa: CASSEGQGTKGYTF

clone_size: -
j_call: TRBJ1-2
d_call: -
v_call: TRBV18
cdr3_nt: TGTGCCAGCTCACCGGGACGCGGCTATGGCTACACCTTC
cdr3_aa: CASSPGRGYGYTF

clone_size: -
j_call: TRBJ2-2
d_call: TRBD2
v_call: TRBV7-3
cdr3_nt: TGTGCCAGCAGCCGGACTAGCGGGGGTACCGGGGAGCTGTTTTTT
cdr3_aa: CASSRTSGGTGELFF